The rows below give T cell receptor beta chains drawn from one sample of a study of blood T cells in healthy people across ages. One entry per CDR3 protein, called by TCRdb with MiXCR from the 5' RACE reads. The repertoire consists of a few hundred thousand distinct CDR3 sequences, with about 27% occurring once and the leading ten covering 3.6%. This sample also appeared in a second study, on T cells of mothers and their children.

The sequenced material came from blood. The receptors here all came from a boy between 2 and 10 years old in good health. The CDR3 runs from the conserved cysteine through the conserved F or W. The D gene is left open where the match is weak. Not all rows give a size; the values are once, few, many and, for expanded clones, a class.

D gene	V gene	clone size	J gene	CDR3 DNA	CDR3 protein
.	TRBV5-5	few	TRBJ2-2	TGTGCCAGCAGCTGGTTGGCTAGACCGAACACCGGGGAGCTGTTTTTT	CASSWLARPNTGELFF
TRBD2	TRBV20-1	.	TRBJ2-3	TGCAGTGCTGCGGGACTAGACGGCACAGATACGCAGTATTTT	CSAAGLDGTDTQYF
TRBD2	TRBV7-2	few	TRBJ2-2	TGTGCCAGCAGCGGTCGTACTAGCGCTTACACCGGGGAGCTGTTTTTT	CASSGRTSAYTGELFF
.	TRBV29-1	.	TRBJ2-1	TGCAGCGTTGTACAGACTAATGAGCAGTTCTTC	CSVVQTNEQFF
TRBD1	TRBV9	few	TRBJ2-1	TGTGCCAGCAAGACGACAGGGGGGTTCGGTGAGCAGTTCTTC	CASKTTGGFGEQFF
TRBD1	TRBV6-5	few	TRBJ1-3	TGTGCCAGCAGTTACATAGGGACAGGCATCTCTGGAAACACCATATATTTT	CASSYIGTGISGNTIYF
TRBD2	TRBV5-6	few	TRBJ2-1	TGTGCCAGCAGCTCAAACAGGGGGCCGACTAGCGGGAGGCGCTACAATGAGCAGTTCTTC	CASSSNRGPTSGRRYNEQFF
TRBD1	TRBV14	few	TRBJ1-2	TGTGCCAGCAGCCAGCCGGGACAGGGCAAGGGGGGCTACACCTTC	CASSQPGQGKGGYTF
.	TRBV20-1	.	TRBJ1-2	TGCAGTGCCCTCCCCGGGAGGGGTTATTCCTCCTATGGCTACACCTTC	CSALPGRGYSSYGYTF
TRBD2	TRBV7-4	.	TRBJ2-1	TGTGCCAGCAGCTTCTCCCCCGGGACTAGCGCCCACAAGGACGACAATGAGCAGTTCTTC	CASSFSPGTSAHKDDNEQFF
TRBD2	TRBV5-1	.	TRBJ2-2	TGCGCCAGCAGCTTTTTCGGACTAGCGGGAGATCGGACCGGGGAGCTGTTTTTT	CASSFFGLAGDRTGELFF
TRBD1	TRBV7-7	few	TRBJ2-3	TGTGCCAGCAGCTCGGGACCCCGGACAGGTGCAGATACGCAGTATTTT	CASSSGPRTGADTQYF
TRBD1	TRBV7-2	.	TRBJ1-6	TGTGCCAGCAGCTTATTCGCAGGACAGGGCGATAATTCACCCCTCCACTTT	CASSLFAGQGDNSPLHF
.	TRBV27	few	TRBJ1-5	TGTGCCAGCAGCCCCCAGCGGGCTTGGCAGCCCCAGCATTTT	CASSPQRAWQPQHF
.	TRBV12-5	.	TRBJ2-5	TGTGCTAGTGGTTTTGATACGGTTTTATCGCGAGAGACCCAGTACTTC	CASGFDTVLSRETQYF